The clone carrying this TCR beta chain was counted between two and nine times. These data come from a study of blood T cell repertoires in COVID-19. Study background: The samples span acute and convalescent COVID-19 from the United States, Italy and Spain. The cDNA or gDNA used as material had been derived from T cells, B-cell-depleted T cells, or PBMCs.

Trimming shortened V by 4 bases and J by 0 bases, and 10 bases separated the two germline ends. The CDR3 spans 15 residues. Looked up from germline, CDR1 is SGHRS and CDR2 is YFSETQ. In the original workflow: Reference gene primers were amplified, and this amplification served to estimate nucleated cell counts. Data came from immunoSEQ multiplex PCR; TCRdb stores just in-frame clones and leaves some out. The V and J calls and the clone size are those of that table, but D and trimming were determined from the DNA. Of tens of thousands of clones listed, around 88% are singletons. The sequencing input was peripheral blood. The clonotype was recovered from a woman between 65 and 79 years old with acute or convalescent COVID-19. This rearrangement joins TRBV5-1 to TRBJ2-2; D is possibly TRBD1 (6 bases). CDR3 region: CASSPGQPNTGELFF. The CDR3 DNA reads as TGCGCCAGCAGCCCGGGACAACCGAACACCGGGGAGCTGTTTTTT.